The 27 T cell receptor beta chains in this list originate from one sample, sequenced in a study of siplizumab effects on memory and regulatory T cells. This table comes from immunoSEQ multiplex PCR, and its TCRdb copy is limited to in-frame clones, with some not included. This sample has 85,000 to 130,000 clones, with more than 90% found just once. Sequencing used CD4+ T cells sorted from blood. The receptors stem from a human donor in good health. Some clones in this sample may be carry-over from other donors' samples.

This CDR3 reads CASSLAGTRTTDTQYF. The CDR3 nucleotides are TGCGCCAGCAGCTTGGCCGGGACTAGGACCACAGATACGCAGTATTTT. V and J are TRBV5-1 and TRBJ2-3, with TRBD2 identical over 8 bases. The CDR3 is 16 amino acids. After removal of 0 bases from V and 2 bases from J, the junction contained 5 bases not matched to a gene. Germline CDR1 reads SGHRS; CDR2 reads YFSETQ.

The chain recombines TRBV27 with TRBJ2-3, with D uncertain. The CDR3 length is 14 residues. Germline V gives CDR1 MNHEY, CDR2 SMNVEV (reference sequence). Deletions cut 2 bases from V and 2 bases from J, with 8 bases between. Written as DNA, the CDR3 is TGTGCCAGCAGTTTAGACCTATTCACAGATACGCAGTATTTT. As protein: CASSLDLFTDTQYF.

This clone has just one count. The J gene is TRBJ2-1, the V gene TRBV5-8, with D tentatively TRBD1 (5 bases). The CDR3 has 18 amino acids. The V end was cut by 5 bases, the J end by 7 bases, with 28 bases between. Germline-derived CDR1 and CDR2 are SGHTS and YDEGEE. The CDR3 region has the DNA TGTGCCAGCAGTTTTGAATCGACCCGCCAGGGCGGATTAAATGAGCAGTTCTTC. Its protein product is CASSFESTRQGGLNEQFF.

The V gene is TRBV7-9, the J gene TRBJ2-2; D possibly corresponds to TRBD1 (5 bases). Germline-derived CDR1 and CDR2 are SEHNR and FQNEAQ (reference sequence). The CDR3 extends over 16 amino acids. V was clipped by 5 bases and J by 0 bases, with 13 bases between them. CDR3 sequence: CASSPRVVANTGELFF. The CDR3 nucleotides are TGTGCCAGCAGCCCCAGGGTGGTGGCGAACACCGGGGAGCTGTTTTTT. Based on the CDR3 plus reference TRBV7-9 and TRBJ2-2, the full variable domain is DTGVSQNPRHKITKRGQNVTFRCDPISEHNRLYWYRQTLGQGPEFLTYFQNEAQLEKSRLLSDRFSAERPKGSFSTLEIQRTEQGDSAMYLCASSPRVVANTGELFFGEGSRLTVL.

This chain links TRBV2 with TRBJ1-5; D unresolved. The germline gives CDR1 SNHLY, CDR2 FYNNEI. V was trimmed by 8 bases and J by 2 bases, leaving 10 bases between them. The CDR3 covers 13 residues. CDR3 sequence reads: CASSRMGNQPQHF. DNA for the CDR3: TGTGCCAGCTCAAGGATGGGCAATCAGCCCCAGCATTTT.

This clone was observed once. DNA of the CDR3: TGTGCCAGCAGCTTGGGTCAGGGTGAGGCAGATACGCAGTATTTT. Protein: CASSLGQGEADTQYF. V usage is TRBV5-4 and J usage is TRBJ2-3, with a possible D match to TRBD1 (5 bases). Germline CDR1 and CDR2: SGHNT and YYREEE (reference sequence). The V and J ends lost 0 bases and 4 bases respectively, with 12 bases between them. The CDR3 runs 15 residues.

The chain couples TRBV30 to TRBJ1-1, with a tentative D call TRBD1 (5 bases). CDR3 size: 14 residues. Per germline, CDR1 GTSNPN and CDR2 SVGIG (reference sequence). V was trimmed by 2 bases and J by 4 bases, leaving 14 bases between them. CDR3 DNA sequence: TGTGCCTGGAGTTCGGGCAGGGTCGGCACTGAAGCTTTCTTT. Its translation is CAWSSGRVGTEAFF. The full variable domain, its missing parts supplied by reference TRBV30 and TRBJ1-1, is SQTIHQWPATLVQPVGSPLSLECTVEGTSNPNLYWYRQAAGRGLQLLFYSVGIGQISSEVPQNLSASRPQDRQFILSSKKLLLSDSGFYLCAWSSGRVGTEAFFGQGTRLTVV.

The table lists this clone with a few counts. This rearrangement joins TRBV2 to TRBJ2-1; D uncertain. This CDR3 contains 13 residues. CDR1 and CDR2 from the germline V gene are SNHLY and FYNNEI. Trimming stripped 5 bases from V and 4 bases from J, with 9 bases between. The CDR3: CASSRKPYNEQFF. DNA of the CDR3: TGTGCCAGCAGTCGGAAACCTTACAATGAGCAGTTCTTC.

The J gene is TRBJ1-1, the V gene TRBV9, with D possibly matching TRBD1 (6 bases). The CDR3 contains 14 residues. The V gene lost 7 bases and the J gene lost 0 bases, with 13 bases spanning the gap. Germline values: CDR1 SGDLS, CDR2 YYNGEE. As DNA, the CDR3 is TGTGCCAGCGCTTCGGGGGACATGAACACTGAAGCTTTCTTT. This gives the protein CASASGDMNTEAFF.

This chain links TRBV30 with TRBJ1-5; weak D call: TRBD1 (5 bases). The V and J ends lost 2 bases and 4 bases respectively, with 12 bases between them. In germline, CDR1 is GTSNPN, CDR2 SVGIG (reference sequence). The CDR3 totals 14 residues. The CDR3 DNA follows: TGTGCCTGGAGTAGTCTCGGGGGGAATCAGCCCCAGCATTTT. Translating gives CAWSSLGGNQPQHF.

V and J are TRBV6-1 and TRBJ2-7; perhaps D is TRBD1 or TRBD2 (5 bases each). The CDR3 contains 13 residues. V was shortened by 6 bases and J by 7 bases, with 16 bases between the two germline ends. Per the germline V gene, CDR1 is MNHNS and CDR2 is SASEGT. In DNA, the CDR3 is TGTGCCAGCAGCCGGGACCGTCCCGCTGAGCAGTACTTC. Amino acids: CASSRDRPAEQYF.

Points on this clone: One end of the junction is discordant with germline, which a read error may explain. V is TRBV7-6 and J is TRBJ2-3; the D is unclear. The CDR3 contains 14 residues. The germline V gene encodes CDR1 SGHVS and CDR2 FNYEAQ. Here the CDR3 DNA reads TGTGCCAGCAGCTTAGTCCCCAGCATAGATACGCAGTATTTT. Protein product: CASSLVPSIDTQYF.

Only a few counts were recorded for this clone. This chain uses TRBV9 with TRBJ1-3; D gene unclear. This CDR3 has 17 amino acids. Germline CDR1 SGDLS, CDR2 YYNGEE. The germline V and J ends were trimmed by 0 bases and 0 bases, with 13 bases remaining between them. The CDR3 spells CASSVGIFTASGNTIYF. The CDR3, as DNA: TGTGCCAGCAGCGTAGGAATATTCACTGCCTCTGGAAACACCATATATTTT.

This clone came up a few times. The chain joins TRBV28 to TRBJ1-5; TRBD1 is a possible D gene (6 bases). In germline, CDR1 is MDHEN, CDR2 SYDVKM. The CDR3 totals 11 residues. CDR3: CSTGSNQPQHF. Here the CDR3 DNA reads TGTTCTACAGGGAGCAATCAGCCCCAGCATTTT.

The rearrangement links TRBV6-1 to TRBJ2-3, with no clear D. This CDR3 has 15 amino acids. CDR1 and CDR2 from the germline V gene are MNHNS and SASEGT. V was trimmed by 3 bases and J by 6 bases, leaving 16 bases between them. CDR3 residues: CASSEWGEDHDTQYF. CDR3 DNA: TGTGCCAGCAGTGAGTGGGGTGAGGACCACGATACGCAGTATTTT.

V gene TRBV6-5 combines with J gene TRBJ1-3, with no clear D. The CDR3 covers 15 residues. Trimming shortened V by 6 bases and J by 3 bases, and 15 bases separated the two germline ends. Looked up from germline, CDR1 is MNHEY and CDR2 is SVGAGI. The CDR3 is CASSRPSWFGNTIYF. The CDR3 DNA reads as TGTGCCAGCAGCCGTCCTTCGTGGTTTGGAAACACCATATATTTT.

J is TRBJ1-1 and V is TRBV5-1, with 10 bases aligning to TRBD1. V lost 6 bases to trimming and J lost 1 base; unmatched junction nucleotides: 6. The CDR3 covers 15 residues. Germline CDR1 is SGHRS and CDR2 is YFSETQ. The CDR3 DNA follows: TGCGCCAGCACCATTAGGACAGGGGGGAACACTGAAGCTTTCTTT. It translates to CASTIRTGGNTEAFF. Full variable domain (missing parts from reference TRBV5-1 and TRBJ1-1): KAGVTQTPRYLIKTRGQQVTLSCSPISGHRSVSWYQQTPGQGLQFLFEYFSETQRNKGNFPGRFSGRQFSNSRSEMNVSTLELGDSALYLCASTIRTGGNTEAFFGQGTRLTVV.

This rearrangement joins TRBV2 to TRBJ2-7; D not resolved. Trimming left V 2 bases short and J 3 bases short, with 11 bases between. The CDR3 spans 14 residues. Germline V CDR1 and CDR2: SNHLY, FYNNEI. CDR3 amino acids: CASSEWRSSYEQYF. The CDR3 DNA follows: TGTGCCAGCAGTGAATGGCGTAGCAGCTACGAGCAGTACTTC.

CDR3 region: CASSQVTSGRGSQYF. The DNA for the CDR3 is TGTGCCAGCAGCCAAGTGACTAGCGGGAGGGGAAGTCAGTATTTT. The chain recombines TRBV14 with TRBJ2-3; 14 bases align to TRBD2. The germline CDR1 and CDR2 sequences are SGHDN and FVKESK. The V and J ends lost 1 base and 12 bases, in that order; junction bases with no gene match: 6. CDR3 length: 15 amino acids.

The rearrangement links TRBV5-1 to TRBJ1-3; D not resolved. This CDR3 contains 16 residues. Trimming shortened V by 0 bases and J by 2 bases, and 12 bases separated the two germline ends. In germline, CDR1 is SGHRS, CDR2 YFSETQ. The CDR3 DNA reads TGCGCCAGCAGCTTGGGGTCCGAGGGAGCTGGAAACACCATATATTTT. Translated: CASSLGSEGAGNTIYF.

The genes are TRBV7-9 and TRBJ2-1, with 7 bases that match TRBD2. CDR1 and CDR2 from the germline V gene are SEHNR and FQNEAQ (reference sequence). The CDR3 is made up of 14 amino acids. V shed 6 bases and J 3 bases; nucleotides not matched to a gene: 5. CDR3 sequence: CASSPLANYNEQFF. The CDR3 coding sequence is TGTGCCAGCAGTCCACTAGCGAACTACAATGAGCAGTTCTTC.

J is TRBJ2-1 and V is TRBV7-2, with TRBD2 matching over 9 bases. The junction had 6 bases not matched to a gene; V was cut back by 5 bases and J by 4 bases. This CDR3 region has 15 residues. Germline loops: CDR1 SGHTA, CDR2 FQGNSA. The CDR3 here is CASSTTSGQYNEQFF. The CDR3 DNA reads as TGTGCCAGCAGCACGACTAGCGGACAATACAATGAGCAGTTCTTC.

The chain is built from TRBV7-9 and TRBJ2-7; 7 bases fit TRBD2. The CDR3 spans 14 residues. Germline V gene lookup returns CDR1 SEHNR and CDR2 FQNEAQ (reference sequence). Trimming cost V 3 bases and J 3 bases; bases outside gene matches: 5. CDR3 DNA: TGTGCCAGCAGCTTCTCGGGGGGACGCTACGAGCAGTACTTC. Protein sequence: CASSFSGGRYEQYF.

V and J are TRBV19 and TRBJ2-3, with unresolved D. Germline CDR1 LNHDA, CDR2 SQIVND (reference sequence). The CDR3 is made up of 13 amino acids. V lost 6 bases, J lost 3 bases, and 10 bases lay in between. For the CDR3, the DNA is TGTGCCAGTAGAATCCATGGGACAGATACGCAGTATTTT. It yields the protein CASRIHGTDTQYF. Filled out from reference TRBV19 and TRBJ2-3, the complete variable domain reads DGGITQSPKYLFRKEGQNVTLSCEQNLNHDAMYWYRQDPGQGLRLIYYSQIVNDFQKGDIAEGYSVSREKKESFPLTVTSAQKNPTAFYLCASRIHGTDTQYFGPGTRLTVL.

CDR3 DNA: TGCGCCAGCAGCCCCCTGGGGGGGAGCACAGATACGCAGTATTTT. Residues: CASSPLGGSTDTQYF. The chain uses TRBV5-1 and TRBJ2-3, with 7 positions matching TRBD2. Germline V gene data show CDR1 as SGHRS and CDR2 as YFSETQ. V lost 4 bases to trimming and J lost 0 bases; unmatched junction nucleotides: 5. This CDR3 is 15 amino acids long. Variable domain in full (rest from reference TRBV5-1 and TRBJ2-3): KAGVTQTPRYLIKTRGQQVTLSCSPISGHRSVSWYQQTPGQGLQFLFEYFSETQRNKGNFPGRFSGRQFSNSRSEMNVSTLELGDSALYLCASSPLGGSTDTQYFGPGTRLTVL.

This chain joins TRBV5-5 and TRBJ2-3; TRBD2 might be the D (6 bases). The CDR3 is 17 amino acids. Trimming took off 1 base at V and 4 bases at J, with 19 bases between the two ends. The germline V gene has CDR1 SGHKS and CDR2 YYEKEE (reference sequence). The CDR3 here is CASSLIAASVGPDTQYF. As DNA, the CDR3 is TGTGCCAGCAGCTTGATAGCGGCCTCGGTAGGCCCAGATACGCAGTATTTT.

The chain's CDR3 is CASSLVASGSYEQYF. For the CDR3, the DNA is TGTGCCAGCAGCTTGGTGGCTAGCGGCTCCTACGAGCAGTACTTC. The chain is built from TRBV5-4 and TRBJ2-7; the match to TRBD2 covers 7 bases. The V gene's germline CDR1 is SGHNT and CDR2 YYREEE (reference sequence). CDR3 length: 15 amino acids. J lost 0 bases, V lost 0 bases, and 3 bases had no gene match.